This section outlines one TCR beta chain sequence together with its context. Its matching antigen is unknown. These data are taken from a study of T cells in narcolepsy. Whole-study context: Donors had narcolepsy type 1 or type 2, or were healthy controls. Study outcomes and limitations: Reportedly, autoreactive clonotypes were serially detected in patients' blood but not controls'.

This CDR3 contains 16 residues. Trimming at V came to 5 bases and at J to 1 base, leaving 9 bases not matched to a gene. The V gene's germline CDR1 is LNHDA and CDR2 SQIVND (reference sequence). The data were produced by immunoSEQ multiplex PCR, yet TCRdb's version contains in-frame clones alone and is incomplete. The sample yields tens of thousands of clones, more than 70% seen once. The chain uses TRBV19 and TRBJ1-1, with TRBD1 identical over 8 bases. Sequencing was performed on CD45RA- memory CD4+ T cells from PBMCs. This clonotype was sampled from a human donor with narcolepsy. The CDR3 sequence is CASSQNRGSGNTEAFF. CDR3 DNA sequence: TGTGCCAGTAGTCAAAACAGGGGGTCAGGGAACACTGAAGCTTTCTTT.